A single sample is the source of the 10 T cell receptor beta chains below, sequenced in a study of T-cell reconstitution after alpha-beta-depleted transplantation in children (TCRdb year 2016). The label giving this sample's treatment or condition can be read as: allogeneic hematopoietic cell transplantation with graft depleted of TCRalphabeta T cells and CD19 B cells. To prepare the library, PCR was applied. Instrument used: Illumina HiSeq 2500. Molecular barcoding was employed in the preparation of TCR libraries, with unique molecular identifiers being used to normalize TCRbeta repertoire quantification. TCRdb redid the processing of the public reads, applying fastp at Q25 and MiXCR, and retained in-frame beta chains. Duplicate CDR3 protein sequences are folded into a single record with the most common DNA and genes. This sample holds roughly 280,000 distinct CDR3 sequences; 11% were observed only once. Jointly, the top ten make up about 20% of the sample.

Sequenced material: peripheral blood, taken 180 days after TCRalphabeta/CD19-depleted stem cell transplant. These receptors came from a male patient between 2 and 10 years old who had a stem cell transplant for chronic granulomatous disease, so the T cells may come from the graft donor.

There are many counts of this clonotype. The CDR3 region is CSARGTSGSPYEQYF. CDR3 nucleotides: TGCAGTGCTAGAGGGACTAGCGGGAGCCCCTACGAGCAGTACTTC. The chain combines TRBV20-1 with TRBJ2-7; TRBD2 matches 13 bases. The V and J ends lost 1 base and 2 bases, in that order; junction bases with no gene match: 2. CDR3 length: 15 residues. CDR1 is DFQATT and CDR2 is SNEGSKA in the germline V gene (reference sequence).

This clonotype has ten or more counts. The chain's CDR3 is CASSEGPEQYF. The CDR3 region has the DNA TGTGCCAGCAGTGAAGGCCCCGAGCAGTACTTC. The chain combines TRBV6-1 with TRBJ2-7, with D uncertain. The CDR3 is made up of 11 amino acids. CDR1 and CDR2 from the germline V gene are MNHNS and SASEGT. Trimming left V 1 base short and J 6 bases short, with 4 bases between.

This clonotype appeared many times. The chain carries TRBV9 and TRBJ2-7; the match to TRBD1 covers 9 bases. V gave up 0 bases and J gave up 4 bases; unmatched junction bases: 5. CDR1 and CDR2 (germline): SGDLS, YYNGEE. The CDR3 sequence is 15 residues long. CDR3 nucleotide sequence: TGTGCCAGCAGCGTAGCGTGGGACAGGGCTTACGAGCAGTACTTC. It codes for CASSVAWDRAYEQYF. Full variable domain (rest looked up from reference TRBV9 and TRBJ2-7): DSGVTQTPKHLITATGQRVTLRCSPRSGDLSVYWYQQSLDQGLQFLIQYYNGEERAKGNILERFSAQQFPDLHSELNLSSLELGDSALYFCASSVAWDRAYEQYFGPGTRLTVT.

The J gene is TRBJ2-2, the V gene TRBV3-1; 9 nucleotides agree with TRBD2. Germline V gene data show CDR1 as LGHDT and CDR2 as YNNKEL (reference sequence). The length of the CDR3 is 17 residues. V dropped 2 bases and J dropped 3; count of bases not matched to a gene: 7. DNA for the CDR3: TGTGCCAGCAGCCAACTTAGCGGGAGATGGGACACCGGGGAGCTGTTTTTT. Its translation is CASSQLSGRWDTGELFF.

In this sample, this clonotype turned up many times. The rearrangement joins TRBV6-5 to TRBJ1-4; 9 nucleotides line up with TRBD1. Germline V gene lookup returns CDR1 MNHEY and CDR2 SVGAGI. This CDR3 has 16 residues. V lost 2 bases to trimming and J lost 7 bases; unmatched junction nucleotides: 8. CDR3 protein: CASSYRGDRGGEKLFF. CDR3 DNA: TGTGCCAGCAGTTACCGGGGTGACAGGGGGGGTGAAAAACTGTTTTTT.

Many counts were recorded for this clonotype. This CDR3 reads CSARVLTSGNTGELFF. CDR3 coding DNA: TGCAGTGCTAGAGTCCTGACTAGCGGGAACACCGGGGAGCTGTTTTTT. This chain uses TRBV20-1 with TRBJ2-2; 9 nucleotides match TRBD2. Germline V gene data show CDR1 as DFQATT and CDR2 as SNEGSKA (reference sequence). Germline trimming cut 1 base from V and 1 base from J; bases unmatched to any gene: 4. The CDR3 is 16 residues long.

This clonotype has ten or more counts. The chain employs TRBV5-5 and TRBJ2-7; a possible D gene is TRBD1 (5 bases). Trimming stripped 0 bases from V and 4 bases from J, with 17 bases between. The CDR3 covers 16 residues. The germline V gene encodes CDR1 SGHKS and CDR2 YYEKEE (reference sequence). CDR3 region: CASSLGTQFFPYEQYF. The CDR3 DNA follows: TGTGCCAGCAGCTTGGGGACACAATTTTTCCCTTACGAGCAGTACTTC.

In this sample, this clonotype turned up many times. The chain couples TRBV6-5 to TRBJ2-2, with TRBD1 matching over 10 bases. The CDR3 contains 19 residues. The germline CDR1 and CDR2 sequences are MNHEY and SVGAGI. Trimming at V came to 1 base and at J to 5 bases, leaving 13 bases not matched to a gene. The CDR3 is CASSYYQQGQGSRTGELFF. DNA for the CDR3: TGTGCCAGCAGTTACTATCAACAGGGACAGGGGTCTCGTACCGGGGAGCTGTTTTTT.

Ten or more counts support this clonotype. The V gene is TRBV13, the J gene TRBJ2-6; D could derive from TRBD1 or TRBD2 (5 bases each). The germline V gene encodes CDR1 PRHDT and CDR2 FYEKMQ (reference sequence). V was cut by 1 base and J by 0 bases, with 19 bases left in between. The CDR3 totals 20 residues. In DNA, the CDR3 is TGTGCCAGCAGCTTAGTTTATGGGGACGTAAGAGGCTCTGGGGCCAACGTCCTGACTTTC. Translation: CASSLVYGDVRGSGANVLTF.

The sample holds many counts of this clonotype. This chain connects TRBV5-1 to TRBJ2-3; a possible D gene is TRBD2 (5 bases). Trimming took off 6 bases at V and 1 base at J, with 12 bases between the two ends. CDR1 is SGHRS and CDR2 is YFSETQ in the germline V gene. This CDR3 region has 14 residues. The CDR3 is CASKAGGRTDTQYF. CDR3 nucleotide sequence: TGCGCCAGCAAGGCGGGCGGGCGCACAGATACGCAGTATTTT.